The rows below give T cell receptor beta chains drawn from one sample of a study of technical replicates of blood from several donors. TCRdb's table, derived via immunoSEQ multiplex PCR, lists solely in-frame clones and lacks some. Here the sample spans under 85,000 clones, around 97% being singletons. The sample consisted of T cells isolated from PBMCs. These receptors were taken from a human donor in good health. CDR3s leave out the opening cysteine and the closing phenylalanine or tryptophan. D genes are given only for firm matches.

>11|.|TRBV5-4|TRBJ1-1
ASSLQGMPEAF
>12|.|TRBV19|TRBJ1-5
ASSISGDDQPQH
>12|.|TRBV6-5|TRBJ1-1
ASRVGTADTEAF
>12|.|TRBV30|TRBJ2-1
AWSTINPGGEQF
>11|TRBD2|TRBV29-1|TRBJ2-7
SVVEAGTYEQY
>13|.|TRBV5-6|TRBJ2-5
ASQLTQGGQETQY
>11|.|TRBV11-2|TRBJ1-1
ASSSGLNTEAF
>14|.|TRBV30|TRBJ1-5
AWSSPEAARGQPQH
>10|.|TRBV11-2|TRBJ1-2
ASSFLQNGYT
>12|.|TRBV10-3|TRBJ1-1
AISASISRTEAF
>14|.|TRBV28|TRBJ2-5
ASSLVGQGTQETQY
>13|TRBD1|TRBV19|TRBJ1-4
ASSITQGFNEKLF
>13|TRBD1|TRBV10-3|TRBJ1-5
AISDDRGSNQPQH
>10|.|TRBV6-1|TRBJ1-1
ASRQANTEAF
>12|TRBD1|TRBV5-4|TRBJ2-7
ASGMGTGTYEQY
>12|.|TRBV2|TRBJ2-5
ASSEWRVGETQY
>10|TRBD1|TRBV29-1|TRBJ2-5
SFRDRGETQY
>16|TRBD1|TRBV4-1|TRBJ1-2
ASSQKGDRGLRPYGYT
>12|.|TRBV19|TRBJ1-5
ASSVTDHNQPQH
>12|.|TRBV29-1|TRBJ1-1
SVPNYEETTEAF
>12|.|TRBV10-1|TRBJ2-7
ASSSGLAGYEQY
>11|.|TRBV11-2|TRBJ2-7
ASSLATEYEQY
>11|.|TRBV19|TRBJ2-7
ASSPLPGYEQY
>12|.|TRBV19|TRBJ2-2
ASSSVAVAGELF
>14|.|TRBV4-2|TRBJ2-3
ASSQEFGGRTDTQY
>13|TRBD1|TRBV27|TRBJ2-1
ASSFSTGYHNEQF
>14|.|TRBV11-3|TRBJ1-1
ASSLGVYAGDTEAF
>14|TRBD2|TRBV27|TRBJ2-1
ASSLYNGGRHNEQF
>13|TRBD2|TRBV7-9|TRBJ2-7
ASSLARLAGAEQY
>11|TRBD1|TRBV30|TRBJ1-2
AWSGGTGEGYT